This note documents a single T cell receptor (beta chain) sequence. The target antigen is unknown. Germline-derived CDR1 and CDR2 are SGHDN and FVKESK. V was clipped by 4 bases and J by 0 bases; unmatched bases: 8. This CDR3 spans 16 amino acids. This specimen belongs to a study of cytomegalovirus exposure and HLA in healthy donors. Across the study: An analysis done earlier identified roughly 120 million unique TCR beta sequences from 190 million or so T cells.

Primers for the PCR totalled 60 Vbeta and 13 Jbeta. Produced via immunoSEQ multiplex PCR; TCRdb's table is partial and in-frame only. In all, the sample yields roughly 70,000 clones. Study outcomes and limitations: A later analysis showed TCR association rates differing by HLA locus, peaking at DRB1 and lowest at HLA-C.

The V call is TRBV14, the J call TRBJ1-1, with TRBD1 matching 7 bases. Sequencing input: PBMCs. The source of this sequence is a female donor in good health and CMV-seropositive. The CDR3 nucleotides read TGTGCCAGCAGCCGTAGGACAGGTTTGATGAACACTGAAGCTTTCTTT. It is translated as CASSRRTGLMNTEAFF.